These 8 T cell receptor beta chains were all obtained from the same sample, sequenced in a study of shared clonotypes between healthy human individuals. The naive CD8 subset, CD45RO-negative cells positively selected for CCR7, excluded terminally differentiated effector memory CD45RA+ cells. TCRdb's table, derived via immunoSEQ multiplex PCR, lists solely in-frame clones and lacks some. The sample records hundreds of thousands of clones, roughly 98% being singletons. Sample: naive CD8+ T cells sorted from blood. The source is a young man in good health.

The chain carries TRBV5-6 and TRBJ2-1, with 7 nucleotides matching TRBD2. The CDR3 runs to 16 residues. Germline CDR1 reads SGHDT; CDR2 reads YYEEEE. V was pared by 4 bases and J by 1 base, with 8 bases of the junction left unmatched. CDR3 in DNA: TGTGCCAGCAGCCAATGGTCCGGGAGGTCCTACAATGAGCAGTTCTTC. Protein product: CASSQWSGRSYNEQFF.

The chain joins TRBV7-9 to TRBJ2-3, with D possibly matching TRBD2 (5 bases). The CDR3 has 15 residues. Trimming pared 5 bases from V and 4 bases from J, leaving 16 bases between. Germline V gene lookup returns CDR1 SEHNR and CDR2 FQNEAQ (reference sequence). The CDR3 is CASSERVGVSDTQYF. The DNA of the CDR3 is TGTGCCAGCAGCGAACGGGTGGGAGTTTCAGATACGCAGTATTTT.

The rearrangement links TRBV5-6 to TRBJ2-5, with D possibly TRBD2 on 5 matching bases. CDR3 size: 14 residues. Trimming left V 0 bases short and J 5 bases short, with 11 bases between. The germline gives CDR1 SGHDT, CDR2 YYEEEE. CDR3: CASSLGLAGETQYF. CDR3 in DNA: TGTGCCAGCAGCTTGGGGCTAGCTGGGGAGACCCAGTACTTC.

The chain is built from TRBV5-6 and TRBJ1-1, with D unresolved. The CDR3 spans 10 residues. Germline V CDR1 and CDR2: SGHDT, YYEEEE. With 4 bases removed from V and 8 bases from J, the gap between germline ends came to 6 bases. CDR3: CASSGSEAFF. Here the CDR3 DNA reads TGTGCCAGCAGCGGCAGCGAAGCTTTCTTT. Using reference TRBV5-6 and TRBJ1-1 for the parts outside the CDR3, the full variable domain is DAGVTQSPTHLIKTRGQQVTLRCSPKSGHDTVSWYQQALGQGPQFIFQYYEEEERQRGNFPDRFSGHQFPNYSSELNVNALLLGDSALYLCASSGSEAFFGQGTRLTVV.

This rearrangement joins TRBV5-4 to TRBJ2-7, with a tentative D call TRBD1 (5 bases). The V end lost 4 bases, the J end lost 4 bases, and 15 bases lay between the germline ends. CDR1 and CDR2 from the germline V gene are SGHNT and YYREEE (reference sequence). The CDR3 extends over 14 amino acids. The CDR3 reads CASSLWAGSYEQYF. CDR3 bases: TGTGCCAGCAGCCTTTGGGCAGGGTCGTACGAGCAGTACTTC.

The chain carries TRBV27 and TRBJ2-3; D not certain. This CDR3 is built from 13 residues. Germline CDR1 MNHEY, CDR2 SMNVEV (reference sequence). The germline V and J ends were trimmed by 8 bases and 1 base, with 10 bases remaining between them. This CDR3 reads CASHLGGTDTQYF. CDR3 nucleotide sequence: TGTGCCAGCCACCTGGGTGGCACAGATACGCAGTATTTT.

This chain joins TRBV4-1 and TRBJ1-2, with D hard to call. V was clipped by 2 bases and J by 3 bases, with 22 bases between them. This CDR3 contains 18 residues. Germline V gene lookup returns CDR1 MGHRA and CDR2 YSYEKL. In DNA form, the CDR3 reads TGCGCCAGCAGCCAAAGTGCATCCGCTTTTCCGGTGGACTATGGCTACACCTTC. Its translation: CASSQSASAFPVDYGYTF.

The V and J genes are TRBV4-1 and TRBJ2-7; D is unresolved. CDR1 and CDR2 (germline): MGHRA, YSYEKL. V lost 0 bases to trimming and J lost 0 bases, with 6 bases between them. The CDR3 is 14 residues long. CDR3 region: CASSQEGYSYEQYF. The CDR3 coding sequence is TGCGCCAGCAGCCAAGAAGGCTACTCCTACGAGCAGTACTTC.